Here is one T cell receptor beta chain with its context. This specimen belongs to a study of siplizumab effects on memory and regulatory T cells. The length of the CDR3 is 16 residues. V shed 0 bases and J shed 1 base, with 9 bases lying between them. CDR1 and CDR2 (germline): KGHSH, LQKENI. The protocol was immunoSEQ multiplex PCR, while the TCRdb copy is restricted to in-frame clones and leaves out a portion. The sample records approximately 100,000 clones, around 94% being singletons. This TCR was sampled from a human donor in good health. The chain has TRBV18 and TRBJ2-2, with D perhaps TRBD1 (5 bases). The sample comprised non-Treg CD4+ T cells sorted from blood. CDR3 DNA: TGTGCCAGCTCACCACCGAACAGGCTGAACACCGGGGAGCTGTTTTTT. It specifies CASSPPNRLNTGELFF.